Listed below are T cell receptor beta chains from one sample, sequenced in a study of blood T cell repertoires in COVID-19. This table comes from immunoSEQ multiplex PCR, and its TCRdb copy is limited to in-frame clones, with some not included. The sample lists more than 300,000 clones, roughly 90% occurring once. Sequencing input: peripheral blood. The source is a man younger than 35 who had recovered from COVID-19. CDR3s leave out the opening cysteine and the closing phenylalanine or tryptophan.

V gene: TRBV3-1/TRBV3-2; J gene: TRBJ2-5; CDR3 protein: ASSQAGTGGGKTQY
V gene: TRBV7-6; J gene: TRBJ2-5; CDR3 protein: ASSLGPEETQY
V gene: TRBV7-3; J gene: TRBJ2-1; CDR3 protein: ASSPGNEQF
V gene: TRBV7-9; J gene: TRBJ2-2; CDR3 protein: ASRNLGGTGELF
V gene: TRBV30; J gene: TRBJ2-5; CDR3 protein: AWSGQGGETQY
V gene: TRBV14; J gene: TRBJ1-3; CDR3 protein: ASSLTGPNTIY
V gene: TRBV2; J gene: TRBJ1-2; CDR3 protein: ASSRDRDYGYT
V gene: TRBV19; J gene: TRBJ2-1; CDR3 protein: ASSSTSEQF
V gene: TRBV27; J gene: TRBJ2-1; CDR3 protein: ASSLLRTTLHNEQF
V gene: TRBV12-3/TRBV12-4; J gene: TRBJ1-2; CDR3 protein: ASSFDRRYGYT
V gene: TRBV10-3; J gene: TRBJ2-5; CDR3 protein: AISESVGGAKETQY
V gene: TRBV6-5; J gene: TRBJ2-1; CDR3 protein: ASSSQGVVDEQF
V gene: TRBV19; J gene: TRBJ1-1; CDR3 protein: ASSMRRNTEAF
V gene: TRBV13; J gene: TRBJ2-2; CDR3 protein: ASSYQIGELF
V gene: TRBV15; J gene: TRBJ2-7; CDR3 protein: ATWDRTSYEQY
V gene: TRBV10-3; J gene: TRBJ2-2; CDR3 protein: AITQGVGTGELF
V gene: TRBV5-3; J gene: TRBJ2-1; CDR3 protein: ARSLYPTFSIAGGISYNEQF
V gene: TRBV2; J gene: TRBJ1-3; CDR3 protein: ASLSGRGNTIY
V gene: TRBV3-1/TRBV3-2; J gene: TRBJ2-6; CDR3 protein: ASSQFSFGANVLT
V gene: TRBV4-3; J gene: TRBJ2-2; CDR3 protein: ASSPGGAGELF
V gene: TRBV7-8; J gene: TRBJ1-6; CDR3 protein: ASTGGTGDYSPLH
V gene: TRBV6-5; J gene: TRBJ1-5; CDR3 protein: ASRRDSFGQPQH
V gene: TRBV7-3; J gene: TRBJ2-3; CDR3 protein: ASSFSGGLSDTQY
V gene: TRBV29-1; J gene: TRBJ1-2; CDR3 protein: SVEDRGPGYT
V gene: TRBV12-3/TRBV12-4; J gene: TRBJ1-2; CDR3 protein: ASSQARQGGYT
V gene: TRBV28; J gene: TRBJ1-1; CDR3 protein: ASSLRRPEQGGEAF
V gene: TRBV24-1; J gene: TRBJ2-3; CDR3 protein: ATSDLLGWALSTDTQY
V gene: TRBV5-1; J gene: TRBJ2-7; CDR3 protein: ASSLGATFEQY
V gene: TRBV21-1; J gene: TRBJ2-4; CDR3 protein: ASSTITGGEGKNIQY
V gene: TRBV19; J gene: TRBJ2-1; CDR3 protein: ASSYGSGGEQF
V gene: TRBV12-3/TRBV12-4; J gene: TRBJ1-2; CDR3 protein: ASSWGQGYGYT
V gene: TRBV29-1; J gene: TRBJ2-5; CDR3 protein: SAGSHRGETQY
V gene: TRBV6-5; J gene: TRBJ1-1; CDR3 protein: ASSTSGQGTEAF
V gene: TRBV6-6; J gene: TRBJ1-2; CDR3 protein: ASSYSPTGGGYGYT
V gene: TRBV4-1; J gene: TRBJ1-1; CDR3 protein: ASSQVRTGKAF
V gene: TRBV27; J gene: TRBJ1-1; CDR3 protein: ASSLDRLGGVAF
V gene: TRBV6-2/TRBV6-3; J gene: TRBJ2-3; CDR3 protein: ASSYPLAGGPHTQY
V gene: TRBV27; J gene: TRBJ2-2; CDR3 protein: ASSSGTGGTGELF
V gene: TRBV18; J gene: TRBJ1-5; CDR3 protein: ASSPDRVRNQPQH
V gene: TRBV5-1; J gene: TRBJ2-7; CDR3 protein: ASSYSGATSYEQY
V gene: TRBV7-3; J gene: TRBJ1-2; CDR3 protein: ASSLTGTGTYGYT
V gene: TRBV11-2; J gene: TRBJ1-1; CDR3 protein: ASSSDRNTEAF
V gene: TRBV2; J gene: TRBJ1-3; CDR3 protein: ASRFRQDILENTIY
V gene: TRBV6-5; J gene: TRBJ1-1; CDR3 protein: ASSFQRNTEAF
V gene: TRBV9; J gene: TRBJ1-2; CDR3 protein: ASSVAAGEGGGYT
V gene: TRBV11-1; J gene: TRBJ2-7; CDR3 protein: ASTDSSSSEQY
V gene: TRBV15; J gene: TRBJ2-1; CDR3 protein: ATSRGTSGSSYNEQF
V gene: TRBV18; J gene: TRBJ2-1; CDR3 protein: ASSQGEGDEQF
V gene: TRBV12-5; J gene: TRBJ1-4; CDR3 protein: ASGLGTGTGSNEKLF
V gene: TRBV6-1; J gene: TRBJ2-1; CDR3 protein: ASSEPGQGNSYNEQF
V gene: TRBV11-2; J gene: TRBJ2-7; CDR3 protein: ASSLGGLYEQY
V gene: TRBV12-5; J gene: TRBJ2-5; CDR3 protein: ASGSGQFQETQY